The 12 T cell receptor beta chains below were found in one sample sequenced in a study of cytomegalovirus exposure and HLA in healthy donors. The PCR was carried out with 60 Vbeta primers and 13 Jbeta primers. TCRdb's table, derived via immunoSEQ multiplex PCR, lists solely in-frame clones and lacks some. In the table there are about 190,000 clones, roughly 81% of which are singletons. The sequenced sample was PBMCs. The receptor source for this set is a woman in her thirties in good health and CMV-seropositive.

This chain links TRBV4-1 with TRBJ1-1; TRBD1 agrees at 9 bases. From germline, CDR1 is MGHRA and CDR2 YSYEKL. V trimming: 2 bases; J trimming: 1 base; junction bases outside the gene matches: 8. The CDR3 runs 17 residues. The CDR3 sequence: CASSQLTGGDSNTEAFF. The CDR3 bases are TGCGCCAGCAGCCAATTGACAGGGGGAGACTCGAACACTGAAGCTTTCTTT.

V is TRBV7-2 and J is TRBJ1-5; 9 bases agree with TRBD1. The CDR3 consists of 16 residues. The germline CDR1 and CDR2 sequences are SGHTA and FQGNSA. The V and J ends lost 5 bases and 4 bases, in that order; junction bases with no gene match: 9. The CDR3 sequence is CASSGQGRMINQPQHF. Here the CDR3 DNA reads TGTGCCAGCAGCGGACAGGGGAGGATGATAAATCAGCCCCAGCATTTT.

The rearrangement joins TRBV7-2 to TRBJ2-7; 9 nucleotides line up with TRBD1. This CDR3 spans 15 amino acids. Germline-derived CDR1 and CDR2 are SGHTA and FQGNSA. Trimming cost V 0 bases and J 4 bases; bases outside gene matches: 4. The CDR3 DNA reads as TGTGCCAGCAGCTTAGCCCCACAGGGGGCATACGAGCAGTACTTC. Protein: CASSLAPQGAYEQYF.

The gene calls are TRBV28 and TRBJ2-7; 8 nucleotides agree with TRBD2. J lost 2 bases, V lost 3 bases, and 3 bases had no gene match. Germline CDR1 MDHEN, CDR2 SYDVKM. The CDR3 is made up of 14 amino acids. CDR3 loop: CASSLTSAPYEQYF. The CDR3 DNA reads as TGTGCCAGCAGTTTGACTAGCGCACCCTACGAGCAGTACTTC.

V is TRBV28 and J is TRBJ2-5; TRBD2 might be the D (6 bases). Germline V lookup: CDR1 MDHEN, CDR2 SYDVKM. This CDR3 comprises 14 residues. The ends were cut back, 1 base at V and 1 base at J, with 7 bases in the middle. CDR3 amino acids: CASSLYGGQETQYF. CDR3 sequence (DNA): TGTGCCAGCAGTTTATACGGGGGCCAAGAGACCCAGTACTTC.

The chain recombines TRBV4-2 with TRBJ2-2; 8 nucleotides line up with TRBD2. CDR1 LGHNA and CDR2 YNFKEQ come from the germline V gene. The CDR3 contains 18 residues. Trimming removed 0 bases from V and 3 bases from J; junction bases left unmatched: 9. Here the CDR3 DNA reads TGTGCCAGCAGCCAAGAACTTTGGCGGGAGGTCGACACCGGGGAGCTGTTTTTT. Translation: CASSQELWREVDTGELFF.

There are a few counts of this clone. The CDR3 coding sequence is TGTGCCAGCAGCGCTCCGGGACTAGGCCTTAACAATGAGCAGTTCTTC. This sequence encodes CASSAPGLGLNNEQFF. The J gene is TRBJ2-1, the V gene TRBV4-2; TRBD2 aligns across 8 bases. The germline V gene has CDR1 LGHNA and CDR2 YNFKEQ. V gave up 5 bases and J gave up 5 bases; unmatched junction bases: 11. This CDR3 is 16 amino acids long.

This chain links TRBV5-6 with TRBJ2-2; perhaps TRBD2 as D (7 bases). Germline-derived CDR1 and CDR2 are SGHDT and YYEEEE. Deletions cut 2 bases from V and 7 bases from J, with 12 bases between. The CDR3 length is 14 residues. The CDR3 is CASSFRGGVGELFF. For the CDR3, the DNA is TGTGCCAGCAGCTTCAGAGGGGGGGTCGGGGAGCTGTTTTTT. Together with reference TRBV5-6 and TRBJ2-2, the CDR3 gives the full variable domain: DAGVTQSPTHLIKTRGQQVTLRCSPKSGHDTVSWYQQALGQGPQFIFQYYEEEERQRGNFPDRFSGHQFPNYSSELNVNALLLGDSALYLCASSFRGGVGELFFGEGSRLTVL.

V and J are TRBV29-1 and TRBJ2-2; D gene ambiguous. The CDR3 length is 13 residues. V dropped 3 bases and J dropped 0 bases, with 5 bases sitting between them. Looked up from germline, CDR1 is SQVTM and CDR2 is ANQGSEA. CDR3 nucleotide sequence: TGCAGCGTTGACCCCGCGAACACCGGGGAGCTGTTTTTT. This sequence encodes CSVDPANTGELFF.

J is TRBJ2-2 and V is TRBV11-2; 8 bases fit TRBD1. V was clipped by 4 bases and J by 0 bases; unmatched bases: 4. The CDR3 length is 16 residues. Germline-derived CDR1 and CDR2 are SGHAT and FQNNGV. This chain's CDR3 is CASSSTGGSNTGELFF. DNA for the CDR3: TGTGCCAGCAGCTCAACAGGGGGTTCGAACACCGGGGAGCTGTTTTTT.

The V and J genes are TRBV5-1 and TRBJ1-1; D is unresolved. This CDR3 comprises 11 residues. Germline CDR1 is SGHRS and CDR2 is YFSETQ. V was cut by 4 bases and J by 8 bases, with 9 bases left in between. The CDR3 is CASSPGREAFF. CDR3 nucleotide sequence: TGCGCCAGCAGCCCGGGTCGCGAAGCTTTCTTT.

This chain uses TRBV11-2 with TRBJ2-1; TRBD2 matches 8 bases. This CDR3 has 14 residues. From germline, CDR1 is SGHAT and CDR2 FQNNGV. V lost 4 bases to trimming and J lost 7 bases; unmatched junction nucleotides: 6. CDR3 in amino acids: CASSSLAGRNEQFF. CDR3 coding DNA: TGTGCCAGCAGCTCTTTAGCGGGACGGAATGAGCAGTTCTTC.